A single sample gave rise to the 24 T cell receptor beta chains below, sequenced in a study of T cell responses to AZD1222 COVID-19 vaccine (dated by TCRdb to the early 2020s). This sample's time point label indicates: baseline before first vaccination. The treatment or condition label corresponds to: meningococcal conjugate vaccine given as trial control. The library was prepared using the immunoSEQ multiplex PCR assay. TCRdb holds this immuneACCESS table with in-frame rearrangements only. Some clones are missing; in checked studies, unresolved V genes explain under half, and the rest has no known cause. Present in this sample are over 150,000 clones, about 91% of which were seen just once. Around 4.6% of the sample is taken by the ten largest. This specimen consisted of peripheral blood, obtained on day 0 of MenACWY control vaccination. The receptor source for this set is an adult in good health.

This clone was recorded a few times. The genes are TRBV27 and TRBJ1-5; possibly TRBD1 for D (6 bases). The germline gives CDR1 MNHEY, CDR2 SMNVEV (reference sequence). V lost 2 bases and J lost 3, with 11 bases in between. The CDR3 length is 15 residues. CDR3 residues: CASSLLAGANQPQHF. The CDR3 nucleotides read TGTGCCAGCAGTTTACTGGCAGGGGCCAATCAGCCCCAGCATTTT.

The CDR3 reads CAWSEQGPQPQHF. As DNA, the CDR3 is TGTGCCTGGAGTGAGCAGGGGCCTCAGCCCCAGCATTTT. The chain combines TRBV30 with TRBJ1-5; a weak D match, TRBD1 (6 bases). V lost 1 base and J lost 6, with 10 bases in between. Germline V gene data show CDR1 as GTSNPN and CDR2 as SVGIG (reference sequence). The CDR3 extends over 13 amino acids.

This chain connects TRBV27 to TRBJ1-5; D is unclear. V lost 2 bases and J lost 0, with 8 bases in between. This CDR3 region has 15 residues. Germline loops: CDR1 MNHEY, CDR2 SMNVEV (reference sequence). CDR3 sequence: CASSLNGLSNQPQHF. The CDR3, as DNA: TGTGCCAGCAGTTTAAACGGCCTTAGCAATCAGCCCCAGCATTTT.

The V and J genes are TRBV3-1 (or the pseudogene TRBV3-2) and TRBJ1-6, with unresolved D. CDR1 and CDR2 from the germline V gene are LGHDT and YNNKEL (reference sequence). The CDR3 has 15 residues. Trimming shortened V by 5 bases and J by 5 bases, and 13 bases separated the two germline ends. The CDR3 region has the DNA TGTGCCAGCAGCGCAAGCATAGGGAATAATTCACCCCTCCACTTT. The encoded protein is CASSASIGNNSPLHF.

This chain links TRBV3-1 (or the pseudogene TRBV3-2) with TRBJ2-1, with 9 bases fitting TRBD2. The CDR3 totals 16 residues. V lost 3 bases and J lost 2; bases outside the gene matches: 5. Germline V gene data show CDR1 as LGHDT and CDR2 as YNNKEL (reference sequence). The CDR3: CASSQAGTSPYNEQFF. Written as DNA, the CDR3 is TGTGCCAGCAGCCAGGCCGGGACTAGCCCCTACAATGAGCAGTTCTTC.

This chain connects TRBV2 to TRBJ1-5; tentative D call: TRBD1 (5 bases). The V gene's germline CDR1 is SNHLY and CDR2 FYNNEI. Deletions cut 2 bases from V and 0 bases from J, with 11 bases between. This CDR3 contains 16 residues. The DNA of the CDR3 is TGTGCCAGCAGTGAATCGGGGCTTTATAGCAATCAGCCCCAGCATTTT. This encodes CASSESGLYSNQPQHF.

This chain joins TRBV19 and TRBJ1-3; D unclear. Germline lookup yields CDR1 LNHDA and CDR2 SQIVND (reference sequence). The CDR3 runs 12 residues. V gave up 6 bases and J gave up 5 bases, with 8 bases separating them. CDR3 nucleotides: TGTGCCAGTAGGTCTGAAAGAAACACCATATATTTT. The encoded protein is CASRSERNTIYF.

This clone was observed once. In nucleotides, the CDR3 is TGTGCCAGCAGACCTACTAGAGAGGGTCCTTACGAGCAGTACTTC. This encodes CASRPTREGPYEQYF. The gene calls are TRBV7-9 and TRBJ2-7; D may be TRBD2 (5 bases). Germline CDR1 reads SEHNR; CDR2 reads FQNEAQ (reference sequence). The CDR3 consists of 15 residues. Trimming took off 6 bases at V and 4 bases at J, with 19 bases between the two ends. Using reference TRBV7-9 and TRBJ2-7 for the parts outside the CDR3, the full variable domain is DTGVSQNPRHKITKRGQNVTFRCDPISEHNRLYWYRQTLGQGPEFLTYFQNEAQLEKSRLLSDRFSAERPKGSFSTLEIQRTEQGDSAMYLCASRPTREGPYEQYFGPGTRLTVT.

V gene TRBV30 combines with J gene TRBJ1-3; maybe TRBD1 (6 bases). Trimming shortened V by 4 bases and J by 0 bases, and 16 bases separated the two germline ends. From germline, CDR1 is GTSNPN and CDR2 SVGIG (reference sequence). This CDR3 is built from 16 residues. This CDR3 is CAWTRGGFSSGNTIYF. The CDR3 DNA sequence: TGTGCCTGGACGAGGGGGGGCTTCAGCTCTGGAAACACCATATATTTT.

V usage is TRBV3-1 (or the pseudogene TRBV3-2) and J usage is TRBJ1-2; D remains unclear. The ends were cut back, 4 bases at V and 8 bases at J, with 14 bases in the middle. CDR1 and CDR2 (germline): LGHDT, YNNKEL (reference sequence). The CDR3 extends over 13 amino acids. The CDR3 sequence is CASSLRTSGGYTF. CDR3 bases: TGTGCCAGCAGCCTCCGGACCTCCGGGGGCTACACCTTC.

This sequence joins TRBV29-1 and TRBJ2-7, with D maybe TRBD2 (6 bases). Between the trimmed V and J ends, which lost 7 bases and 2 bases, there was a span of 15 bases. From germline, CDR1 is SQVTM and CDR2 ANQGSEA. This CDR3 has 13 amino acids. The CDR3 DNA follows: TGCAGCGCGACTAGGGGCGGGACCTACGAGCAGTACTTC. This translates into CSATRGGTYEQYF.

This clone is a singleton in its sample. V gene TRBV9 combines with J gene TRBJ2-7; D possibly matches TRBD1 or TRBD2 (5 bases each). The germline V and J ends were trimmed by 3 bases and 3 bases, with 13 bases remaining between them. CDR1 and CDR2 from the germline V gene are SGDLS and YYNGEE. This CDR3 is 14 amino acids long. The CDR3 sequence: CASSDRDGYYEQYF. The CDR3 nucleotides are TGTGCCAGCAGCGACCGGGACGGATACTACGAGCAGTACTTC.

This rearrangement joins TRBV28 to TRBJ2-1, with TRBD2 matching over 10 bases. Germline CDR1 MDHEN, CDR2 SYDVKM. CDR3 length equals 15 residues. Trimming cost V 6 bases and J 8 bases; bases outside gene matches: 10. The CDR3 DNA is TGTGCCAGCAGAAGAGCGGGAGGGCCAGGAGATGAGCAGTTCTTC. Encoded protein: CASRRAGGPGDEQFF.

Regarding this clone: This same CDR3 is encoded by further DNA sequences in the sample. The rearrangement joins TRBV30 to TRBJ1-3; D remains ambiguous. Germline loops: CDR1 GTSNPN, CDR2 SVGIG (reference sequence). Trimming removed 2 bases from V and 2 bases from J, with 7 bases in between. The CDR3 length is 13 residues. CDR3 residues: CAWSSGPGNTIYF. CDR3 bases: TGTGCCTGGAGTTCAGGTCCTGGAAACACCATATATTTT.

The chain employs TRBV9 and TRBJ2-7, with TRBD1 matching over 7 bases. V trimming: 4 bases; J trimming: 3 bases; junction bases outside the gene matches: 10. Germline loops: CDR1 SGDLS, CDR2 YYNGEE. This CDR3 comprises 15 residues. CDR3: CASSITPGTVYEQYF. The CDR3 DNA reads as TGTGCCAGCAGCATAACCCCCGGGACAGTCTACGAGCAGTACTTC.

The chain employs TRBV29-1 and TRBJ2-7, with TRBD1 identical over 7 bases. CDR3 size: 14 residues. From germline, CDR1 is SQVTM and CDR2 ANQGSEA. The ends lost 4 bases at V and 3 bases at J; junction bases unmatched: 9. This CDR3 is CSVAVGTVFYEQYF. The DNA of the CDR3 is TGCAGCGTTGCGGTGGGGACAGTATTCTACGAGCAGTACTTC.

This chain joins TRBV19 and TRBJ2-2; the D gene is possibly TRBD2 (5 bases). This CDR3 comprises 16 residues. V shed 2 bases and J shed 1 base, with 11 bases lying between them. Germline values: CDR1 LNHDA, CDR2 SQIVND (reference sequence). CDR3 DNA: TGTGCCAGTAGTATAATAGGACTGGGGAACACCGGGGAGCTGTTTTTT. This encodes CASSIIGLGNTGELFF.

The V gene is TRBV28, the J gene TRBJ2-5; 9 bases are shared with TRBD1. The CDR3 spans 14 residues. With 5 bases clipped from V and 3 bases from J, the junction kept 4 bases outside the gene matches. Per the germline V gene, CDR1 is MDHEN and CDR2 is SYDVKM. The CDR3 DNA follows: TGTGCCAGCAGTAAATGGGACAGGGAAGAGACCCAGTACTTC. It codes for CASSKWDREETQYF. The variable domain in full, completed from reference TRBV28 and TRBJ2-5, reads DVKVTQSSRYLVKRTGEKVFLECVQDMDHENMFWYRQDPGLGLRLIYFSYDVKMKEKGDIPEGYSVSREKKERFSLILESASTNQTSMYLCASSKWDREETQYFGPGTRLLVL.

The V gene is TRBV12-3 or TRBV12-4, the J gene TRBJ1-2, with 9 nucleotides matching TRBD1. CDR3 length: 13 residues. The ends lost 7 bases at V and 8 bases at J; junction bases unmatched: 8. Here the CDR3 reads CASTRDRVVGYTF. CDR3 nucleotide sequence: TGTGCCAGCACCCGGGACAGGGTGGTGGGCTACACCTTC.

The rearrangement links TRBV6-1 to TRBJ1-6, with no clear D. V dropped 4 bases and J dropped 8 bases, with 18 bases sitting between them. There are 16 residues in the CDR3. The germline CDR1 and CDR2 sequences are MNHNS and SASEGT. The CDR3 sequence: CASSVRSHSGDSPLHF. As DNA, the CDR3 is TGTGCCAGCAGTGTTCGGTCTCACTCCGGGGATTCACCCCTCCACTTT.

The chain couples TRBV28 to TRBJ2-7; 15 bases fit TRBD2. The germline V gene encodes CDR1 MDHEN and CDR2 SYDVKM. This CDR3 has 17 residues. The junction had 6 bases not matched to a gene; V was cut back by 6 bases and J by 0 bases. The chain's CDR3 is CASRPGLAGGPSYEQYF. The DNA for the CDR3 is TGTGCCAGCAGGCCGGGACTAGCGGGAGGTCCCTCCTACGAGCAGTACTTC.

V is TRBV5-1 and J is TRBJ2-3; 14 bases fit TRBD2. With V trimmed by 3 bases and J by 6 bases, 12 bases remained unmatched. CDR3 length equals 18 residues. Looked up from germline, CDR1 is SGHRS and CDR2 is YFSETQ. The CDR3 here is CASSSGLAGAAPHDTQYF. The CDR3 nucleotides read TGCGCCAGCAGCTCGGGACTAGCGGGAGCCGCCCCCCACGATACGCAGTATTTT.

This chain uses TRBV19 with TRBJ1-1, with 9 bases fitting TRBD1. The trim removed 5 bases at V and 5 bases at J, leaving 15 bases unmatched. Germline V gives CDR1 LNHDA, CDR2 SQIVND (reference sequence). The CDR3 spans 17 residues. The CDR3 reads CASSVGGTGYSETEAFF. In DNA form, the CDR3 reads TGTGCCAGTAGTGTTGGGGGGACAGGGTATTCGGAAACTGAAGCTTTCTTT.

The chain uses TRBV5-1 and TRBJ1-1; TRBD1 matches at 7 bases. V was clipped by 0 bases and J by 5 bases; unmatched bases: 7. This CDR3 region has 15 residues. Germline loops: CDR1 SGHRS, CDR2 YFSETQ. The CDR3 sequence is CASSLDGTATTEAFF. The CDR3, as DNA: TGCGCCAGCAGCTTGGACGGGACAGCGACAACTGAAGCTTTCTTT.